This TCR beta chain was captured by sequencing in a study of response to subunit inactivated influenza vaccine. Study results and limitations: The authors proposed limited new T cell recruitment per seasonal influenza vaccination.

This clonotype has a handful of counts. Antigen specificity is unknown. TCRdb called the RT-PCR reads again in MiXCR, with one record for every CDR3 protein. The top ten hold about an eighth of the sample, which has hundreds of thousands of distinct CDR3 sequences, roughly 8.2% seen once. Looked up from germline, CDR1 is SQVTM and CDR2 is ANQGSEA. The V end lost 7 bases, the J end lost 10 bases, and 20 bases lay between the germline ends. The CDR3 has 12 amino acids. The source of this sequence is a man aged 50 to 69 who received an inactivated influenza vaccine. Here the sequenced sample was PBMCs from blood, taken less than 30 months after vaccination. This chain links TRBV29-1 with TRBJ2-7; TRBD1 or TRBD2 may be the D gene (5 bases each). The CDR3 bases are TGCAGCGCCGAATTGGGTCCCGGGGCTCAGTACTTC. Translating gives CSAELGPGAQYF.